This section outlines one T cell receptor (beta chain) sequence together with its context. Its target is not known. This sample is part of a study of T cells after posttransplantation cyclophosphamide. Findings and caveats of the study: Later post-transplant blood repertoires were often dominated by donor CD8+ memory clones. Recipient CMV seropositivity and CMV reactivation strongly tracked TRB clonality. TRB overlap between skin or GI tissue T cells and blood was limited.

The CDR3 has 13 amino acids. The V and J ends lost 5 bases and 4 bases, in that order; junction bases with no gene match: 4. Germline CDR1 GTSNPN, CDR2 SVGIG (reference sequence). On the day of bone marrow donation, the related graft donor provided peripheral blood. Measured with immunoSEQ multiplex PCR; TCRdb has only the in-frame clones, and not every one. The top ten clones hold 2.9% of a sample with about 47,000 clones, roughly 94% of them seen once. The chain combines TRBV30 with TRBJ1-5; 8 bases are shared with TRBD1. This clonotype was sampled from a woman in her twenties or thirties in good health and a related stem cell transplant donor. Sequenced input: PBMCs. CDR3 DNA: TGTGCCTGGGCAGGGGGCGTTAATCAGCCCCAGCATTTT. Its translation is CAWAGGVNQPQHF.